The clone carrying this TCR beta chain was detected once. Its antigen is undetermined. The sample belongs to a study of glioma-infiltrating T cells after dendritic cell vaccination. The wider study: Autologous tumor lysate-pulsed dendritic cell vaccination was given between about 2003 and 2012. Study-level results: Complete blood and tumor specimen sets were limited to few patients.

Input was about 2 ug genomic DNA, or all available if less. Using immunoSEQ multiplex PCR, the repertoire was profiled, and TCRdb retains in-frame clones only, with some absent. In the table there are about 50,000 clones, about 88% of which are singletons. Time point noted: after dendritic cell vaccination, including at tumor progression/relapse. Patients had residual fresh-frozen tumor tissue and more than two years of survival data. CDR1 LGHNA and CDR2 YSLEER come from the germline V gene. There are 13 residues in the CDR3. Trimming took 4 bases from V and 9 from J, leaving 13 bases between them. The rearrangement links TRBV4-3 to TRBJ2-1, with D possibly being TRBD2 (5 bases). This clonotype was obtained from a human donor with glioblastoma. The sequencing here drew on blood, taken after dendritic cell vaccination. In nucleotides, the CDR3 is TGCGCCAGCAGCCCCGGACTCTCCGGTGAGCAGTTCTTC. Translated, it gives CASSPGLSGEQFF.